Following are 18 T cell receptor beta chains from one sample sequenced in a study of response to subunit inactivated influenza vaccine. Each CDR3 protein gets one entry after TCRdb re-called the RT-PCR reads with MiXCR. The table records under 200,000 distinct CDR3 sequences, roughly a tenth of them present only once. The sequenced sample was non-naive T cells sorted from PBMCs, obtained about 40 days after vaccination. These TCRs come from a man between 50 and 59 years old who received an inactivated influenza vaccine.

In this sample, this clonotype turned up many times. The genes are TRBV6-5 and TRBJ2-5; D assignment may be TRBD1 or TRBD2 (7 bases each). The germline gives CDR1 MNHEY, CDR2 SVGAGI. The CDR3 is 12 residues long. V lost 11 bases, J lost 4 bases, and 14 bases lay in between. CDR3 sequence reads: CASGGQTETQYF. CDR3 in DNA: TGTGCCTCGGGGGGACAGACAGAGACCCAGTACTTC.

This clonotype occurred a few times. The CDR3 DNA is TGTGCCAGCCTGTGGGGCGCTGGAAACACCATATATTTT. The encoded protein is CASLWGAGNTIYF. This chain connects TRBV6-6 to TRBJ1-3; weak D call: TRBD1 (5 bases). V lost 8 bases and J 2 bases, leaving 10 bases between the germline ends. Germline V gives CDR1 MNHNY, CDR2 SVGAGI (reference sequence). The CDR3 covers 13 residues.

This clonotype was counted at least ten times. The V gene is TRBV27, the J gene TRBJ1-2; 8 bases map to TRBD1. This CDR3 spans 14 amino acids. V lost 2 bases, J lost 4 bases, and 3 bases stayed unmatched. CDR1 MNHEY and CDR2 SMNVEV come from the germline V gene (reference sequence). The CDR3 DNA reads as TGTGCCAGCAGTTTAACGACAGGGGCCTATGGCTACACCTTC. Translating gives CASSLTTGAYGYTF.

This clonotype appeared a few times. The chain links TRBV28 to TRBJ2-7, with unresolved D. Germline CDR1 is MDHEN and CDR2 is SYDVKM. V lost 7 bases and J 0 bases, leaving 7 bases between the germline ends. The CDR3 runs to 12 residues. The CDR3 region has the DNA TGTGCCAGCACCGCGTCCTCCTACGAGCAGTACTTC. It yields the protein CASTASSYEQYF.

This clonotype was detected many times. The rearrangement links TRBV6-5 to TRBJ2-1; D may correspond to TRBD1 or TRBD2 (5 bases each). The CDR3 sequence is 12 residues long. V lost 6 bases, J lost 10 bases, and 13 bases lay in between. Germline CDR1 and CDR2: MNHEY and SVGAGI. The CDR3 protein is CASSYRTGEQFF. CDR3 coding DNA: TGTGCCAGCAGCTACAGGACGGGAGAGCAGTTCTTC.

This clonotype was seen ten or more times. CDR3 coding DNA: TGCGCCAGCAGCTTTAGAGCTACAGGGATATCCTACGAGCAGTACTTC. Translating it yields CASSFRATGISYEQYF. This chain connects TRBV5-1 to TRBJ2-7; tentatively, D is TRBD1 (6 bases). Trimming took off 2 bases at V and 1 base at J, with 16 bases between the two ends. This CDR3 has 16 amino acids. Germline assignment: CDR1 SGHRS and CDR2 YFSETQ.

This clonotype was detected a few times. The chain is built from TRBV27 and TRBJ1-1, with a possible D match to TRBD1 (6 bases). Between the trimmed V and J ends, which lost 6 bases and 1 base, there was a span of 12 bases. The V gene's germline CDR1 is MNHEY and CDR2 SMNVEV (reference sequence). The CDR3 has 14 amino acids. This CDR3 reads CASSMRGGNTEAFF. The DNA of the CDR3 is TGTGCCAGCAGCATGAGGGGGGGGAACACTGAAGCTTTCTTT.

This clonotype came up a few times. The CDR3, as DNA: TGTGCCAGCAGTAGTCTTTTCCGGGGGGCCCCCTACGAGCAGTACTTC. This sequence encodes CASSSLFRGAPYEQYF. The chain employs TRBV27 and TRBJ2-7; TRBD2 might be the D (7 bases). Germline V gene lookup returns CDR1 MNHEY and CDR2 SMNVEV (reference sequence). V was shortened by 5 bases and J by 2 bases, with 19 bases between the two germline ends. The length of the CDR3 is 16 residues.

This clonotype was found a few times. The CDR3 reads CASSSRTSFYGYTF. CDR3 nucleotides: TGTGCCAGCAGCTCCCGGACGTCCTTCTATGGCTACACCTTC. This sequence joins TRBV5-6 and TRBJ1-2, with D uncertain. CDR1 and CDR2 (germline): SGHDT, YYEEEE. V lost 3 bases, J lost 4 bases, and 13 bases lay in between. CDR3 length: 14 residues.

The genes are TRBV28 and TRBJ2-7; 9 positions match TRBD1. With V trimmed by 8 bases and J by 1 base, 0 bases remained unmatched. Germline assignment: CDR1 MDHEN and CDR2 SYDVKM. CDR3 length: 12 residues. CDR3 in amino acids: CASDRGSYEQYF. DNA of the CDR3: TGTGCCAGCGACAGGGGGTCCTACGAGCAGTACTTC.

A few counts support this clonotype. The CDR3 spells CASSDSQGTEAFF. CDR3 sequence (DNA): TGTGCCAGCAGTGACAGCCAGGGTACTGAAGCTTTCTTT. This chain connects TRBV6-1 to TRBJ1-1, with D possibly TRBD1 on 5 matching bases. Trimming stripped 3 bases from V and 5 bases from J, with 10 bases between. Germline CDR1 reads MNHNS; CDR2 reads SASEGT. The CDR3 runs to 13 residues.

Here the CDR3 reads CSARGKGSYNSPLHF. CDR3 in DNA: TGCAGTGCTAGAGGGAAGGGATCCTATAATTCACCCCTCCACTTT. V gene TRBV20-1 combines with J gene TRBJ1-6; D remains unclear. The V gene's germline CDR1 is DFQATT and CDR2 SNEGSKA (reference sequence). Trimming removed 1 base at V and 1 base at J, with 8 bases between. This CDR3 is 15 amino acids long.

Concerning this clonotype: One end of the junction does not line up with germline, which may come from a read error. The J gene is TRBJ2-3, the V gene TRBV6-1; 7 nucleotides match TRBD1. CDR1 is MNHNS, CDR2 SASEGT, per germline. CDR3 length: 15 amino acids. The CDR3 DNA reads as TGTGGCAGCACCGAGTGGGGACAGACCACAGATACGCAGTATTTT. Translation gives CGSTEWGQTTDTQYF.

This clonotype showed up just a few times. The V and J genes are TRBV19 and TRBJ1-5; 9 positions agree with TRBD1. The J segment lost 5 bases and the V segment lost 6 bases, leaving 8 bases of the junction unmatched. This CDR3 is 15 amino acids long. The germline V gene has CDR1 LNHDA and CDR2 SQIVND (reference sequence). The CDR3 is CASRPPGQGHQPQHF. The CDR3, as DNA: TGTGCCAGTAGACCACCGGGACAGGGACATCAGCCCCAGCATTTT.

This clonotype was counted a few times. Here the CDR3 reads CASSSGTLLYEQYF. CDR3 coding DNA: TGTGCCAGCAGCTCAGGGACCCTTCTTTACGAGCAGTACTTC. The J gene is TRBJ2-7, the V gene TRBV7-2, with D perhaps assigned TRBD1 or TRBD2 (5 bases each). This CDR3 is 14 amino acids long. CDR1 and CDR2 (germline): SGHTA, FQGNSA. Trimming removed 4 bases at V and 4 bases at J, with 14 bases between.

V usage is TRBV7-3 and J usage is TRBJ2-3; TRBD2 matches at 7 bases. The length of the CDR3 is 15 residues. Trimming took 1 base from V and 3 from J; bases not matched to a gene: 4. CDR1 and CDR2 (germline): SGHTA, FQGTGA. The CDR3 protein is CASSLSGSGTDTQYF. For the CDR3, the DNA is TGTGCCAGCAGCTTAAGCGGGAGTGGGACAGATACGCAGTATTTT.

This clonotype was counted ten times or more. The gene calls are TRBV15 and TRBJ1-3, with TRBD1 identical over 10 bases. Trimming removed 2 bases from V and 3 bases from J; junction bases left unmatched: 7. There are 17 residues in the CDR3. Germline CDR1 reads LNHNV; CDR2 reads YYDKDF (reference sequence). The CDR3 loop reads CATSRLGQGVNGNTIYF. In DNA, the CDR3 is TGTGCCACCAGCAGACTCGGACAGGGGGTAAATGGAAACACCATATATTTT. The variable domain in full, with the rest retrieved from reference TRBV15 and TRBJ1-3, is DAMVIQNPRYQVTQFGKPVTLSCSQTLNHNVMYWYQQKSSQAPKLLFHYYDKDFNNEADTPDNFQSRRPNTSFCFLDIRSPGLGDTAMYLCATSRLGQGVNGNTIYFGEGSWLTVV.

This clonotype was detected ten times or more. The chain has TRBV5-1 and TRBJ2-3, with TRBD2 identical over 7 bases. Unmatched junction bases numbered 10, after V lost 4 bases and J lost 2 bases. The CDR3 is made up of 16 amino acids. CDR1 is SGHRS and CDR2 is YFSETQ in the germline V gene. The CDR3 loop reads CASSPTAGEYTDTQYF. Here the CDR3 DNA reads TGCGCCAGCAGCCCTACGGCGGGGGAGTACACAGATACGCAGTATTTT.